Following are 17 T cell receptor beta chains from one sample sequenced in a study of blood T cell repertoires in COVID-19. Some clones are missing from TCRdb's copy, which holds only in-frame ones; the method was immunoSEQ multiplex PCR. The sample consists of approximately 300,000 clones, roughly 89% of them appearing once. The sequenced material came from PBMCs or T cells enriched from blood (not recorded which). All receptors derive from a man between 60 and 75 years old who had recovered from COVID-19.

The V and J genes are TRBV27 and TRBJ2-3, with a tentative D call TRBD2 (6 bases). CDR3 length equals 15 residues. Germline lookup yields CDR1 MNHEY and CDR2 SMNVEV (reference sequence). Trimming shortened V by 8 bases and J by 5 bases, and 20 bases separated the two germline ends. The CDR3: CASAPGFGRVDTQYF. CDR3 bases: TGTGCCAGCGCCCCCGGTTTCGGGAGAGTAGATACGCAGTATTTT.

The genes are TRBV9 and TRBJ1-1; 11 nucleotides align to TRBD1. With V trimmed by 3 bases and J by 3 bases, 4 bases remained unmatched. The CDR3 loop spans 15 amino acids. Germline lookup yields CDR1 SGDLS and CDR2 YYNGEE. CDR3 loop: CASSASGQGDTEAFF. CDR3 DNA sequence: TGTGCCAGCAGCGCCTCGGGACAGGGGGACACTGAAGCTTTCTTT.

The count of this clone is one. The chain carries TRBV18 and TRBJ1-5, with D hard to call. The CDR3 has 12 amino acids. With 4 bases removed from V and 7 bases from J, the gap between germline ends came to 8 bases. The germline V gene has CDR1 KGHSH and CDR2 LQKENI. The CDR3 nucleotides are TGTGCCAGCTCACAGAAACACCAGCCCCAGCATTTT. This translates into CASSQKHQPQHF.

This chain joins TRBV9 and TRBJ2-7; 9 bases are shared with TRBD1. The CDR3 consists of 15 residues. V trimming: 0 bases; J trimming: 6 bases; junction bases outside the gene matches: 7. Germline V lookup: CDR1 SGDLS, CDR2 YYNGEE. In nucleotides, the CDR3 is TGTGCCAGCAGCGTAGTTGGGACAGGGTTAGGCGAGCAGTACTTC. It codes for CASSVVGTGLGEQYF.

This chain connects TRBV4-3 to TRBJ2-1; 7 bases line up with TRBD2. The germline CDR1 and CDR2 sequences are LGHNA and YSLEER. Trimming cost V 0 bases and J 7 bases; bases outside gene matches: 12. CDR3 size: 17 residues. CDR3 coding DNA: TGCGCCAGCAGCCAAGATCGCGCGGGAGTTCAGAGGAATGAGCAGTTCTTC. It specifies CASSQDRAGVQRNEQFF.

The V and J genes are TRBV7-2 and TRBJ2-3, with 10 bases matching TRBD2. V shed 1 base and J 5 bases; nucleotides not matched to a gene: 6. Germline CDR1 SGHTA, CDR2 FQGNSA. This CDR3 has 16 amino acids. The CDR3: CASSLGSSGRGDTQYF. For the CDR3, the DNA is TGTGCCAGCAGCTTAGGATCCAGCGGGAGGGGAGATACGCAGTATTTT. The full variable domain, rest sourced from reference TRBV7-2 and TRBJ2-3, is GAGVSQSPSNKVTEKGKDVELRCDPISGHTALYWYRQSLGQGLEFLIYFQGNSAPDKSGLPSDRFSAERTGGSVSTLTIQRTQQEDSAVYLCASSLGSSGRGDTQYFGPGTRLTVL.

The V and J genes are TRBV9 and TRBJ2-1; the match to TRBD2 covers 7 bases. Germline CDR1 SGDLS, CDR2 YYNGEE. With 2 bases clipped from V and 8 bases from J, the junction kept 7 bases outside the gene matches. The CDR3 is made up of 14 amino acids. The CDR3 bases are TGTGCCAGCAGCGTCGGGGCGGGAGTTGATGAGCAGTTCTTC. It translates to CASSVGAGVDEQFF.

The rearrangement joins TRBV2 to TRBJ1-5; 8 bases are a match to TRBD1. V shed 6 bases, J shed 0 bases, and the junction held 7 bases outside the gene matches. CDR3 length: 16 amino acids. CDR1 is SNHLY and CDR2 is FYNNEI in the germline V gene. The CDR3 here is CASRGQALYSNQPQHF. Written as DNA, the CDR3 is TGTGCCAGCAGGGGACAGGCCCTTTATAGCAATCAGCCCCAGCATTTT.

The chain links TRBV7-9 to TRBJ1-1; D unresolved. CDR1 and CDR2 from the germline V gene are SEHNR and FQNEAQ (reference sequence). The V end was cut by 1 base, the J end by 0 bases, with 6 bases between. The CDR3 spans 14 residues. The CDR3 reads CASSLGRMNTEAFF. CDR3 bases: TGTGCCAGCAGCTTAGGGCGGATGAACACTGAAGCTTTCTTT.

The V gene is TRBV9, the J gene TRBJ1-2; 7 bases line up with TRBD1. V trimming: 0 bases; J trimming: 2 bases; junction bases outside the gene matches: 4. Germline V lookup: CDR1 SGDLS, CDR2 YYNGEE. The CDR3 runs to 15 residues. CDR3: CASSVVPRGNYGYTF. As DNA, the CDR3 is TGTGCCAGCAGCGTAGTTCCCAGGGGGAACTATGGCTACACCTTC.

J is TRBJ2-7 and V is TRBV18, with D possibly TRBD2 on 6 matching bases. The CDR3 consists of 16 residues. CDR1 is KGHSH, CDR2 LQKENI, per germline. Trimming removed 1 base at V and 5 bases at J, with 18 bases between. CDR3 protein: CASSPQVSMGTHEQYF. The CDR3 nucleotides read TGTGCCAGCTCACCACAAGTGTCAATGGGGACTCACGAGCAGTACTTC. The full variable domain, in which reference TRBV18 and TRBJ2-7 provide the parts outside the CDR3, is NAGVMQNPRHLVRRRGQEARLRCSPMKGHSHVYWYRQLPEEGLKFMVYLQKENIIDESGMPKERFSAEFPKEGPSILRIQQVVRGDSAAYFCASSPQVSMGTHEQYFGPGTRLTVT.

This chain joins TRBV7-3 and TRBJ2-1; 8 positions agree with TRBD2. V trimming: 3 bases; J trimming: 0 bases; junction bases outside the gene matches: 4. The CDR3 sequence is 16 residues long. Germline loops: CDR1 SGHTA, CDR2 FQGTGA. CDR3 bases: TGTGCCAGCAGCTTGCAGAGCGGGAGCTCCTACAATGAGCAGTTCTTC. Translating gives CASSLQSGSSYNEQFF.

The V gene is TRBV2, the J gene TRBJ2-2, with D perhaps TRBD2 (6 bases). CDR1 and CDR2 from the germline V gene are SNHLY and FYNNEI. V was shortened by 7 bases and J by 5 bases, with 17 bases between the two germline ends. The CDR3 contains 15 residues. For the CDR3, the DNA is TGTGCCAGCACCGAAAGTACGGCGGGGACCGGGGAGCTGTTTTTT. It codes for CASTESTAGTGELFF.

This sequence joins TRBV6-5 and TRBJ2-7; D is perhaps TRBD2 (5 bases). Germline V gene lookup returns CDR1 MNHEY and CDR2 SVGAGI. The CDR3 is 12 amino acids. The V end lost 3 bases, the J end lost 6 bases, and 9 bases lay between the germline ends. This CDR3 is CASSYSGVEQYF. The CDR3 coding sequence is TGTGCCAGCAGTTATTCCGGGGTCGAGCAGTACTTC.

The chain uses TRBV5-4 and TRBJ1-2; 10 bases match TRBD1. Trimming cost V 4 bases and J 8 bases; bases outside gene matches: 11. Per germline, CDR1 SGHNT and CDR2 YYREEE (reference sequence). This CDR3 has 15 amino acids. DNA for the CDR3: TGTGCCAGCAGCCCTCCCGGGACAGGGGTGATGGGCTACACCTTC. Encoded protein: CASSPPGTGVMGYTF.

The CDR3 nucleotides are TGTGCCAGTAGTACACGCCACAGGGAGGGTAGCGAGCAGTACTTC. Translated: CASSTRHREGSEQYF. J is TRBJ2-7 and V is TRBV19; D possibly corresponds to TRBD2 (7 bases). V dropped 4 bases and J dropped 6 bases, with 19 bases sitting between them. The CDR3 is made up of 15 amino acids. The germline V gene encodes CDR1 LNHDA and CDR2 SQIVND (reference sequence).

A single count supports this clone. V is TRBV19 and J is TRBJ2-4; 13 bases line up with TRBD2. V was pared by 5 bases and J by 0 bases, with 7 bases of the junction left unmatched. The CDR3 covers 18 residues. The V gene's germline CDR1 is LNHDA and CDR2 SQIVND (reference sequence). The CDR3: CASSALAGGSGAKNIQYF. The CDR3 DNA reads TGTGCCAGTAGTGCACTAGCGGGAGGGTCGGGAGCCAAAAACATTCAGTACTTC.